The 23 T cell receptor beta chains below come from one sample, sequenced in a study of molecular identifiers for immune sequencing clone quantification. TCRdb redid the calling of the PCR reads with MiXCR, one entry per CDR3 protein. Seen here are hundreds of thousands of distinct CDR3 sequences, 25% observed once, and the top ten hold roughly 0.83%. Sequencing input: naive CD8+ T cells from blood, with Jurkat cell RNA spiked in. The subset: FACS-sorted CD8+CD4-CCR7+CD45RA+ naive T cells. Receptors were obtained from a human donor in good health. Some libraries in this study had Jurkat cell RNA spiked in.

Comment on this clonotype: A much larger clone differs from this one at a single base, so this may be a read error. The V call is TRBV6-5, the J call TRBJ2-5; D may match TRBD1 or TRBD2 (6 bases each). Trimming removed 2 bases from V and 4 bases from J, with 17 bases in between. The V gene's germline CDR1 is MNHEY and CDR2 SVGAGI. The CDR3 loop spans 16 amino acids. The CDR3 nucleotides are TGTGCCAGCAGTTACCAAAGGGGGGCTGGCCTAGAGACCCAGTACTTC. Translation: CASSYQRGAGLETQYF.

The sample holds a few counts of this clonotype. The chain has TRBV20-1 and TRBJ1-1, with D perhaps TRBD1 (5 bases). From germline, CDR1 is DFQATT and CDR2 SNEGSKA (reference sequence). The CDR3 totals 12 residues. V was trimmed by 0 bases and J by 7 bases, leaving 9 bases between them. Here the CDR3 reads CSARDIQVEAFF. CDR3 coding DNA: TGCAGTGCTAGAGACATACAGGTTGAAGCTTTCTTT.

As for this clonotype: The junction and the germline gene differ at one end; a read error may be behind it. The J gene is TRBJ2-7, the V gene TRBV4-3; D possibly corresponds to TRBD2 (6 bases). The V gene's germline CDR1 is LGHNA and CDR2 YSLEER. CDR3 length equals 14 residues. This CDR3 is CASSQWRGKYGQYF. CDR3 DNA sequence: TGCGCCAGCAGCCAATGGAGGGGAAAATACGGGCAGTACTTC.

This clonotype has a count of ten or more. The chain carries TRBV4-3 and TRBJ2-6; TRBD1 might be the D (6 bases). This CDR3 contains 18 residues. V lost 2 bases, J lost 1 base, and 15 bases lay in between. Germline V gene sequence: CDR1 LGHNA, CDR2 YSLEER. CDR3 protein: CASSQPPPGESGANVLTF. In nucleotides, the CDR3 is TGCGCCAGCAGCCAACCCCCGCCAGGGGAGTCTGGGGCCAACGTCCTGACTTTC.

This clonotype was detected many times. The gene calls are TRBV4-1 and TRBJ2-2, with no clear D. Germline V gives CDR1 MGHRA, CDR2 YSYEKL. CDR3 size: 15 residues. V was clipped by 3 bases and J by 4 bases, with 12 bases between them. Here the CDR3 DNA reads TGCGCCAGCAGCCATGCACCCCTGGGCACCGGGGAGCTGTTTTTT. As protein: CASSHAPLGTGELFF.

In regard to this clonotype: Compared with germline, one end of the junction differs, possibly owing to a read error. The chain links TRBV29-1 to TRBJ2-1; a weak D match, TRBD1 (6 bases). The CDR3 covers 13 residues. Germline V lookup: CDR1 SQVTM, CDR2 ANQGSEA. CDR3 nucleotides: TGCAGCGTTGAAGTGTGGGACAACAATGAGCAGTCCTTC. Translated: CSVEVWDNNEQSF.

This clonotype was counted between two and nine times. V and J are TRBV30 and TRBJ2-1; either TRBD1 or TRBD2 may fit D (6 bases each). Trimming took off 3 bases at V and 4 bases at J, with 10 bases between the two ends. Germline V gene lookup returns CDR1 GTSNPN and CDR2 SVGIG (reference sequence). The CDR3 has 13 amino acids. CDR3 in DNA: TGTGCCTGGAGCACGGGGGCGTACAATGAGCAGTTCTTC. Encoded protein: CAWSTGAYNEQFF.

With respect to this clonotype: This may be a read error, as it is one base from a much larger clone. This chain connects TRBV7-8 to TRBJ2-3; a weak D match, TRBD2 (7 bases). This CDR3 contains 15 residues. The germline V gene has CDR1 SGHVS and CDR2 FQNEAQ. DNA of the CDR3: TGTGCCGGCAGCGATTTGAGGGGGGGGCCGCATACGCAGTATTTT. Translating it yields CAGSDLRGGPHTQYF.

CDR3 bases: TGTGCCAGCAGTGATTTCAGGGCAGTAGATACGCAGTATTTT. Residues: CASSDFRAVDTQYF. This sequence joins TRBV2 and TRBJ2-3; a weak D match, TRBD1 (5 bases). The length of the CDR3 is 14 residues. Trimming shortened V by 3 bases and J by 5 bases, and 12 bases separated the two germline ends. Germline CDR1 and CDR2: SNHLY and FYNNEI.

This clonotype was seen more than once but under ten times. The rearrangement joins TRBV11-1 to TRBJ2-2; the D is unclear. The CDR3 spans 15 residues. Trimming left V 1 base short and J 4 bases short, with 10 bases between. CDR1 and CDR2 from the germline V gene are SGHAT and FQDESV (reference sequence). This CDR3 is CASSLEVGPTGELFF. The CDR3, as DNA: TGTGCCAGCAGCTTAGAAGTAGGGCCCACCGGGGAGCTGTTTTTT.

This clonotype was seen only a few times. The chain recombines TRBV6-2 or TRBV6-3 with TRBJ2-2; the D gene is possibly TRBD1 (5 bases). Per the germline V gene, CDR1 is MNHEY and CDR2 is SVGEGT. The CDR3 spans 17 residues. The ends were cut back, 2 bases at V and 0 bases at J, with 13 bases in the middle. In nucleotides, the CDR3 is TGTGCCAGCAGTTACGCCGACAGTGCAACGAACACCGGGGAGCTGTTTTTT. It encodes CASSYADSATNTGELFF.

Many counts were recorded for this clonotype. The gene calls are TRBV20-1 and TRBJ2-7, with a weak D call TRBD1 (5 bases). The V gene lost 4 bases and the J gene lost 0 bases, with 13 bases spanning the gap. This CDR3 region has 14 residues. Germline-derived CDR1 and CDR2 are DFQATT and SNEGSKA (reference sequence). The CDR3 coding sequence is TGCAGTGCTAATCCGACAGAGAGCTCCTACGAGCAGTACTTC. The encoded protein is CSANPTESSYEQYF.

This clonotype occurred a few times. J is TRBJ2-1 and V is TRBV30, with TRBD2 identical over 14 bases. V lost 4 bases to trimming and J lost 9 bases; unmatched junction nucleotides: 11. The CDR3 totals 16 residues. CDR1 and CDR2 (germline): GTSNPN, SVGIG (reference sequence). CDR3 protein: CAWTPRGLAGVREQFF. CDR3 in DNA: TGTGCCTGGACTCCCAGGGGACTAGCGGGAGTTCGTGAGCAGTTCTTC. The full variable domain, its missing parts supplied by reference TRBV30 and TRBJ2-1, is SQTIHQWPATLVQPVGSPLSLECTVEGTSNPNLYWYRQAAGRGLQLLFYSVGIGQISSEVPQNLSASRPQDRQFILSSKKLLLSDSGFYLCAWTPRGLAGVREQFFGPGTRLTVL.

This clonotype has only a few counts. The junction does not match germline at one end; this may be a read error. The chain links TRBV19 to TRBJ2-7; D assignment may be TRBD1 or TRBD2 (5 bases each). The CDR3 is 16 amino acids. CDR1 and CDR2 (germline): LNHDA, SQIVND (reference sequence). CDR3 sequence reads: CASSDGRDGGSHEQYF. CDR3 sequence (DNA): TGTGCCAGTAGCGATGGCCGGGACGGTGGCTCCCACGAGCAGTACTTC. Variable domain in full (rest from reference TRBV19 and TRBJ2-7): DGGITQSPKYLFRKEGQNVTLSCEQNLNHDAMYWYRQDPGQGLRLIYYSQIVNDFQKGDIAEGYSVSREKKESFPLTVTSAQKNPTAFYLCASSDGRDGGSHEQYFGPGTRLTVT.

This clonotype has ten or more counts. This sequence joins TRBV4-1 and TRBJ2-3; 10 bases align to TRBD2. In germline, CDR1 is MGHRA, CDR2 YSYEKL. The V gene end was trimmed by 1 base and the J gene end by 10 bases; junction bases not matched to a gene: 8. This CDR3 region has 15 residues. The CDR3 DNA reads TGCGCCAGCAGCCAAGTGGAGTCTAGCGGGAGAGCGCAGTATTTT. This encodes CASSQVESSGRAQYF.

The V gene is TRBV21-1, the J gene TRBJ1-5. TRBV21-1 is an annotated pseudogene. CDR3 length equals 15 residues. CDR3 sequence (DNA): TGTGCCAGCAGCAAGCCCGACGGGTTTCTTCAGCCCCAGCATTTT. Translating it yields CASSKPDGFLQPQHF.

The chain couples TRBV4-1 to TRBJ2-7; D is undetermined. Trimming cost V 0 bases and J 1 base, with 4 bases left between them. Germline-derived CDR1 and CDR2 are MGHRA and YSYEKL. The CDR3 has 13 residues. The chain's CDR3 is CASSQDKSYEQYF. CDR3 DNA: TGCGCCAGCAGCCAAGACAAATCCTACGAGCAGTACTTC.

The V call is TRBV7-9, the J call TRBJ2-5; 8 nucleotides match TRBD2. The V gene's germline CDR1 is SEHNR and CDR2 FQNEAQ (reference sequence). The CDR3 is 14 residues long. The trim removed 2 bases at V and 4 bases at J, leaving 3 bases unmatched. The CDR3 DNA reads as TGTGCCAGCAGCTTATATAGCGGGATAGAGACCCAGTACTTC. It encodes CASSLYSGIETQYF.

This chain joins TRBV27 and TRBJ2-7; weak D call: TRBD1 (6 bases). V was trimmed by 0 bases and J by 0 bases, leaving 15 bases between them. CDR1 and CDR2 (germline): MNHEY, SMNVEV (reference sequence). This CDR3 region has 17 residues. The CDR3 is CASSLSAGTQSSYEQYF. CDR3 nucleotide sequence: TGTGCCAGCAGTTTATCGGCCGGGACACAGAGCTCCTACGAGCAGTACTTC.

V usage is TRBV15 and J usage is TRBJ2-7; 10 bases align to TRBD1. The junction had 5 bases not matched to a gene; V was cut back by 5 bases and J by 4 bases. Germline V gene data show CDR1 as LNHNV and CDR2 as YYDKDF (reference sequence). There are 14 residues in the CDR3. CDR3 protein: CATSVTGGDYEQYF. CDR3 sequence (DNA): TGTGCCACCAGCGTGACAGGGGGCGATTACGAGCAGTACTTC.

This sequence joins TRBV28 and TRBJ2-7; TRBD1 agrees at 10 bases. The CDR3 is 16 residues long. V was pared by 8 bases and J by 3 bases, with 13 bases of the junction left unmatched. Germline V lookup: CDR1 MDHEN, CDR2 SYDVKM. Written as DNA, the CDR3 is TGTGCCAGCGGTGTCGAACCGGGACAGGGGTTCTACGAGCAGTACTTC. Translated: CASGVEPGQGFYEQYF.

CDR3 nucleotides: TGCAGCGTCGTAACGGTAGCCATTAACATTCAGTACTTC. Residues: CSVVTVAINIQYF. The chain carries TRBV29-1 and TRBJ2-4; D gene unclear. CDR3 length equals 13 residues. CDR1 and CDR2 (germline): SQVTM, ANQGSEA. The germline V and J ends were trimmed by 6 bases and 7 bases, with 16 bases remaining between them. Combining the CDR3 with reference TRBV29-1 and TRBJ2-4 gives the whole variable domain SAVISQKPSRDICQRGTSLTIQCQVDSQVTMMFWYRQQPGQSLTLIATANQGSEATYESGFVIDKFPISRPNLTFSTLTVSNMSPEDSSIYLCSVVTVAINIQYFGAGTRLSVL.

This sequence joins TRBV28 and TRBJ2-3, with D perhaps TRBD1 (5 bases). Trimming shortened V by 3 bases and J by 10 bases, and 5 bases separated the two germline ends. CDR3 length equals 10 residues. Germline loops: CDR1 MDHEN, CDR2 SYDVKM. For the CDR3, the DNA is TGTGCCAGCAGTTTGGGGCCGCAGTATTTT. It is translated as CASSLGPQYF.